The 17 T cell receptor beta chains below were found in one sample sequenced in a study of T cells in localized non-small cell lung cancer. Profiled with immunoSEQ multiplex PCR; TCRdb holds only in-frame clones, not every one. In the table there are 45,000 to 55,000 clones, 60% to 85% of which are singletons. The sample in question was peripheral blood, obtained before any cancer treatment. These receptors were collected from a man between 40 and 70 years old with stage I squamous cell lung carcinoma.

DNA for the CDR3: TGCGCCAGCAGCAGAGGACAGGCCTCTTCAAACATTCAGTACTTC. It encodes CASSRGQASSNIQYF. This rearrangement joins TRBV5-1 to TRBJ2-4; 7 bases map to TRBD1. The V gene's germline CDR1 is SGHRS and CDR2 YFSETQ. This CDR3 contains 15 residues. The trim removed 4 bases at V and 6 bases at J, leaving 10 bases unmatched.

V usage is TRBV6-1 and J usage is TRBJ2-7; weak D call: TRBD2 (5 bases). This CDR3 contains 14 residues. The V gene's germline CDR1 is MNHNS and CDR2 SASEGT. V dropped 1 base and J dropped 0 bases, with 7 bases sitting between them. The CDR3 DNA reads TGTGCCAGCAGTGAAGTCCGGGACTCCTACGAGCAGTACTTC. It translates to CASSEVRDSYEQYF.

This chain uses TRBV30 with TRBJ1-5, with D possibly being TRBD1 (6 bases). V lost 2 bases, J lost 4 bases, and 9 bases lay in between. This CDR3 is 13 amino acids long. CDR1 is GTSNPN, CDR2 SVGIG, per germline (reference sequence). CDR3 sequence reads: CAWSYTGNQPQHF. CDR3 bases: TGTGCCTGGAGTTATACAGGGAATCAGCCCCAGCATTTT.

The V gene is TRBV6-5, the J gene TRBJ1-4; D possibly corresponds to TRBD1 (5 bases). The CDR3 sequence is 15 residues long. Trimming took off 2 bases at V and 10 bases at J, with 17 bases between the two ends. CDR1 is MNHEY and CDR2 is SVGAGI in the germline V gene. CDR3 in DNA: TGTGCCAGCAGTTACAGAGGGGATACGAGTGGAAAACTGTTTTTT. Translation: CASSYRGDTSGKLFF.

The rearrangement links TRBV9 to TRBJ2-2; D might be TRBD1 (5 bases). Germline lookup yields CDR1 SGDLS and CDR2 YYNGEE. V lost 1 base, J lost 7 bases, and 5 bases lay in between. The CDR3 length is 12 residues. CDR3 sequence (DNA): TGTGCCAGCAGCGTACAGGGCGGGGAGCTGTTTTTT. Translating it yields CASSVQGGELFF.

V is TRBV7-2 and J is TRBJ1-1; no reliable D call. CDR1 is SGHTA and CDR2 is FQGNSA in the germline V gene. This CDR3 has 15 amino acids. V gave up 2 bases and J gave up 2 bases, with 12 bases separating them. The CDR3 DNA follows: TGTGCCAGCAGCTTATACCGGGCAACCAACACTGAAGCTTTCTTT. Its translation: CASSLYRATNTEAFF. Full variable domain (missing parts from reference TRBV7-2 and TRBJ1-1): GAGVSQSPSNKVTEKGKDVELRCDPISGHTALYWYRQSLGQGLEFLIYFQGNSAPDKSGLPSDRFSAERTGGSVSTLTIQRTQQEDSAVYLCASSLYRATNTEAFFGQGTRLTVV.

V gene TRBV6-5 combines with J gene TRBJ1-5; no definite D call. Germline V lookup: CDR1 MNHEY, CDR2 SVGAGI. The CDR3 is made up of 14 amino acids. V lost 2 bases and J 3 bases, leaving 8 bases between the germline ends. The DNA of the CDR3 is TGTGCCAGCAGTTACGGACGGAACAATCAGCCCCAGCATTTT. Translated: CASSYGRNNQPQHF.

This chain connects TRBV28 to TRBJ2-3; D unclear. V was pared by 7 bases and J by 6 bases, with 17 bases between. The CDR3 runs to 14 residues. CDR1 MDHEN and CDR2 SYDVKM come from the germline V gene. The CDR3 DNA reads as TGTGCCAGCATACCGTCCACGTTCGAGGATACGCAGTATTTT. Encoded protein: CASIPSTFEDTQYF. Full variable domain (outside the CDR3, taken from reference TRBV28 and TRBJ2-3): DVKVTQSSRYLVKRTGEKVFLECVQDMDHENMFWYRQDPGLGLRLIYFSYDVKMKEKGDIPEGYSVSREKKERFSLILESASTNQTSMYLCASIPSTFEDTQYFGPGTRLTVL.

CDR3 sequence (DNA): TGTGCCAGCAGTGCGGGTCCATCTAGCAATCAGCCCCAGCATTTT. It encodes CASSAGPSSNQPQHF. The chain is built from TRBV2 and TRBJ1-5; D is undetermined. CDR1 is SNHLY and CDR2 is FYNNEI in the germline V gene. V was clipped by 4 bases and J by 0 bases, with 10 bases between them. This CDR3 has 15 amino acids.

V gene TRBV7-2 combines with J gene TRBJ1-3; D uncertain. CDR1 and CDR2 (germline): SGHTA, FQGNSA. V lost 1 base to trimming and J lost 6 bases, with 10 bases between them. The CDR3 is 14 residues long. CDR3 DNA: TGTGCCAGCAGCTTAGGCGCTTCACCAAACACCATATATTTT. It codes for CASSLGASPNTIYF.

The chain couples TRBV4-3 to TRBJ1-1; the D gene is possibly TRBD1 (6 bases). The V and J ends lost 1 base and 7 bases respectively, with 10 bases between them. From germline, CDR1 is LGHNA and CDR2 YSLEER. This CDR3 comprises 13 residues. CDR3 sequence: CASSQVDSVEAFF. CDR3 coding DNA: TGCGCCAGCAGCCAAGTGGACAGCGTTGAAGCTTTCTTT.

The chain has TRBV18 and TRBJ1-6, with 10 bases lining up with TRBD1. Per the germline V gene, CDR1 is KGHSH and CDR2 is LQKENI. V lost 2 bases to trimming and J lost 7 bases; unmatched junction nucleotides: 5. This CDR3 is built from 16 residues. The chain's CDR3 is CASSPSSGQGNSPLHF. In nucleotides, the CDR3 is TGTGCCAGCTCACCATCGTCGGGACAGGGGAATTCACCCCTCCACTTT.

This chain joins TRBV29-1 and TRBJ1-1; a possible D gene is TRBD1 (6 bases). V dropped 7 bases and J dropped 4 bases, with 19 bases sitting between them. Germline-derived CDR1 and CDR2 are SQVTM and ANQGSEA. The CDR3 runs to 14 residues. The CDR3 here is CSARRAGVSTEAFF. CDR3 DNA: TGCAGCGCGCGACGTGCAGGGGTATCCACTGAAGCTTTCTTT.

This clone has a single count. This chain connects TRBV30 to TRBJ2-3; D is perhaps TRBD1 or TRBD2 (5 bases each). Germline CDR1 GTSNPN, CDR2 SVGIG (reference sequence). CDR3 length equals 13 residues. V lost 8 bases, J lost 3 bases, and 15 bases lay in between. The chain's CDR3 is CAREGLSTDTQYF. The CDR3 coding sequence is TGTGCCAGAGAGGGGTTGAGTACAGATACGCAGTATTTT. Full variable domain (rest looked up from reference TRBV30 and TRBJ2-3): SQTIHQWPATLVQPVGSPLSLECTVEGTSNPNLYWYRQAAGRGLQLLFYSVGIGQISSEVPQNLSASRPQDRQFILSSKKLLLSDSGFYLCAREGLSTDTQYFGPGTRLTVL.

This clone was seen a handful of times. The CDR3 DNA sequence: TGTGCCAGCAGTGGGGACTCGCCGGGGACAGATACGCAGTATTTT. Amino acid sequence: CASSGDSPGTDTQYF. The chain uses TRBV2 and TRBJ2-3; D is possibly TRBD2 (6 bases). The CDR3 is 15 residues long. V was pared by 4 bases and J by 3 bases, with 14 bases between. Germline loops: CDR1 SNHLY, CDR2 FYNNEI.

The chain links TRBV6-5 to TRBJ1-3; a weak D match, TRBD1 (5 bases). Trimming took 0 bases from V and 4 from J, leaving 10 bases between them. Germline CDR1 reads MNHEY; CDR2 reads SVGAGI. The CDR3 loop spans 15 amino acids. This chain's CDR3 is CASSYSSGLGNTIYF. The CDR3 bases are TGTGCCAGCAGTTACTCGTCAGGGCTAGGAAACACCATATATTTT.

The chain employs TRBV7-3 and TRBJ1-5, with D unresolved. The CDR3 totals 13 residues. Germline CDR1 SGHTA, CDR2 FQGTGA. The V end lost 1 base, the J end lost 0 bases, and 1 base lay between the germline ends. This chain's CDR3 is CASSLSSNQPQHF. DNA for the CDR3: TGTGCCAGCAGCTTAAGTAGCAATCAGCCCCAGCATTTT. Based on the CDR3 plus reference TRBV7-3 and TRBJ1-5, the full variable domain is GAGVSQTPSNKVTEKGKYVELRCDPISGHTALYWYRQSLGQGPEFLIYFQGTGAADDSGLPNDRFFAVRPEGSVSTLKIQRTERGDSAVYLCASSLSSNQPQHFGDGTRLSIL.